Listed below are T cell receptor beta chains from one sample, sequenced in a study of blood T cell repertoires in COVID-19. The repertoire was sequenced with immunoSEQ multiplex PCR; TCRdb's copy has only in-frame clones and lacks some. Of approximately 130,000 clones in the sample, roughly 71% were seen once. The sequencing sample was made of peripheral blood. Receptors were obtained from a man of 80 years or more with acute or convalescent COVID-19. Each CDR3 is given without its conserved first and last residue.

v_gene	j_gene	len	CDR3aa
TRBV6-2/TRBV6-3	TRBJ1-5	11	ASSADRVQPQH
TRBV5-5	TRBJ2-7	12	ASSLHSGSYEQY
TRBV5-1	TRBJ1-2	14	ASSYTIQGLGYGYT
TRBV5-1	TRBJ1-6	12	ASKYGQEDSPLH
TRBV11-2	TRBJ2-5	12	ASSFRQGVGTQY
TRBV2	TRBJ2-5	11	ATGGGSQETQY
TRBV6-9	TRBJ2-7	13	ASSPGGQGGYEQY
TRBV2	TRBJ1-1	12	ASSEKTGTTEAF
TRBV15	TRBJ2-5	15	ATSRDPLGRGQETQY
TRBV28	TRBJ1-1	13	ASTPRGGAITEAF
TRBV6-6	TRBJ2-6	12	ATNGEAGANVLT
TRBV6-1	TRBJ1-5	16	ASSVRSQDRGGNQPQH
TRBV6-1	TRBJ1-1	14	ASSEPGLLMNTEAF
TRBV11-3	TRBJ2-1	9	ASSSDNEQF
TRBV27	TRBJ1-2	11	ASSFGTRDGYT
TRBV2	TRBJ2-5	11	ASSDRGVKTQY
TRBV7-8	TRBJ2-7	12	ASSLGGGPYEQY
TRBV27	TRBJ1-5	14	ASSYRQVASNQPQH
TRBV7-2	TRBJ2-3	15	ASSFPLAGFSTDTQY
TRBV4-1	TRBJ2-2	14	ASSPQGERNTGELF
TRBV7-3	TRBJ2-7	13	ASSPRGGTVYEQY
TRBV6-2/TRBV6-3	TRBJ2-2	13	ASSYRDRGSGELF
TRBV6-1	TRBJ2-3	14	ASSEAQRGALYTQY
TRBV3-1/TRBV3-2	TRBJ2-5	10	ASPGKKETQY
TRBV11-2	TRBJ2-5	14	ASSLGGQGRVETQY
TRBV5-4	TRBJ1-1	11	ASSLPQGGEAF
TRBV7-8	TRBJ2-1	10	ASSLSYNEQF
TRBV5-1	TRBJ2-7	10	ASSITGGEQY
TRBV5-6	TRBJ1-3	11	ASSLFVGNTIY
TRBV19	TRBJ2-7	14	ASSRGPQGVVYEQY
TRBV6-5	TRBJ2-7	11	ASIPPDRAKQY
TRBV19	TRBJ1-2	13	ASSIPGQGFYGYT
TRBV28	TRBJ2-5	12	ASSLRGEQETQY
TRBV7-9	TRBJ2-7	10	ASSSGQRQQY
TRBV19	TRBJ1-4	14	ASTDGGGRPNEKLF
TRBV2	TRBJ2-7	12	ASSAGTAPYEQY
TRBV5-1	TRBJ1-1	15	ASSFKRVGALGTEAF
TRBV28	TRBJ1-2	9	ASSSSRGYT
TRBV7-2	TRBJ1-5	11	ASSFIGGQPQH
TRBV3-1/TRBV3-2	TRBJ2-7	11	ASSLGGIYEQY
TRBV4-1	TRBJ1-4	10	ASRGTDEKLF